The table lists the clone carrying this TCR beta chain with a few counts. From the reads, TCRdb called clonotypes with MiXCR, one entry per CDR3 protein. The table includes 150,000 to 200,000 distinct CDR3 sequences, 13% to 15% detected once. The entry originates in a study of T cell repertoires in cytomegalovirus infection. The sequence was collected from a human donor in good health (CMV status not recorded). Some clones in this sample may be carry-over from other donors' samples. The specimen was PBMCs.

The CDR3 loop is CASSIGTFRSSYNEQFF. CDR3 in DNA: TGTGCCAGTAGTATAGGGACTTTTCGGAGCTCCTACAATGAGCAGTTCTTC. This rearrangement joins TRBV19 to TRBJ2-1; weak D call: TRBD2 (5 bases). V lost 1 base, J lost 0 bases, and 13 bases lay in between. This CDR3 is 17 amino acids long. Germline V gives CDR1 LNHDA, CDR2 SQIVND (reference sequence). Full variable domain (outside the CDR3, taken from reference TRBV19 and TRBJ2-1): DGGITQSPKYLFRKEGQNVTLSCEQNLNHDAMYWYRQDPGQGLRLIYYSQIVNDFQKGDIAEGYSVSREKKESFPLTVTSAQKNPTAFYLCASSIGTFRSSYNEQFFGPGTRLTVL.